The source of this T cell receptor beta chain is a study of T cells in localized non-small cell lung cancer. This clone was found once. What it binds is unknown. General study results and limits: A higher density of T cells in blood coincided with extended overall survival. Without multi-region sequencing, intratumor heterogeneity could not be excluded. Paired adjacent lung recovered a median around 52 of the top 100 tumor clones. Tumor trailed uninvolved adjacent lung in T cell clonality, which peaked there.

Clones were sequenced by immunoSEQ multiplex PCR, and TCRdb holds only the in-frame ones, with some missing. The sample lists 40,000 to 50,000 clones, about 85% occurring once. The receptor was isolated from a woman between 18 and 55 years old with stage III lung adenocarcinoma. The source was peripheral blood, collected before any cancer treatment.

CDR3 DNA sequence: TGTGCCAGTAGTCCCCCCCCTCCGACAGGGAAAGGAAACACCATATATTTT. Translating it yields CASSPPPPTGKGNTIYF. This chain uses TRBV19 with TRBJ1-3; the match to TRBD1 covers 7 bases. The CDR3 has 17 residues. V lost 5 bases and J lost 4; bases outside the gene matches: 14. Per the germline V gene, CDR1 is LNHDA and CDR2 is SQIVND (reference sequence). Full variable domain (rest looked up from reference TRBV19 and TRBJ1-3): DGGITQSPKYLFRKEGQNVTLSCEQNLNHDAMYWYRQDPGQGLRLIYYSQIVNDFQKGDIAEGYSVSREKKESFPLTVTSAQKNPTAFYLCASSPPPPTGKGNTIYFGEGSWLTVV.